This TCR beta chain was sequenced in a study of T cells in women clearing cervical HPV infection. Overall study context: Donors had HPV16-related CIN3 or worse; 2 had invasive cancer. Case blood was drawn a median around 150 days after lesion detection.

Average input was around 1,300 ng genomic DNA for immunoSEQ TCR beta CDR3 amplification. The assay was immunoSEQ multiplex PCR, and TCRdb's table has in-frame clones only and misses some. There are about 26,000 clones in the sample, with around 10% held by the top ten. CDR3 size: 15 residues. CDR1 KGHSH and CDR2 LQKENI come from the germline V gene. On this clone itself: Its target is unknown. The missing CDR3 end, 3 residues past where the read stops, is filled in from the germline J gene.

Findings and limits, study-wide: Associations may precede or follow infection; HPV-specific or memory T cells were not isolated.

The source material was blood buffy coat. The receptor's source is a woman aged 18-69 years with a cervical HPV16 infection that either progressed to CIN3+ or cleared (not recorded which). The genes are TRBV18 and TRBJ1-2; no reliable D call. The part of the CDR3 DNA that was read is TGTGCCAGCTCACCGGGCCAGCCCTCCTCCTACGAC. Protein: CASSPGQPSSYD. The entire CDR3 protein is CASSPGQPSSYDYTF.